This paragraph reports one T cell receptor beta chain. Generated by immunoSEQ multiplex PCR, the TCRdb table keeps only in-frame clones and is missing some. The sample lists fewer than 90,000 clones, 84% occurring once. The source of the sample is a study of cytomegalovirus exposure and HLA in healthy donors. CDR1 and CDR2 (germline): MDHEN, SYDVKM. V was pared by 7 bases and J by 4 bases, with 10 bases between. This CDR3 has 12 amino acids. The gene calls are TRBV28 and TRBJ1-1; D call uncertain. Sequences were obtained from PBMCs. The origin of this receptor is a woman aged 18-29 years in good health and CMV-seropositive. The CDR3 DNA reads TGTGCCAGCAAAGAGGTTGCCACTGAAGCTTTCTTT. Residues: CASKEVATEAFF. Based on the CDR3 plus reference TRBV28 and TRBJ1-1, the full variable domain is DVKVTQSSRYLVKRTGEKVFLECVQDMDHENMFWYRQDPGLGLRLIYFSYDVKMKEKGDIPEGYSVSREKKERFSLILESASTNQTSMYLCASKEVATEAFFGQGTRLTVV.